The next 31 T cell receptor beta chains were all read from a single sample in a study of T-cell reconstitution after alpha-beta-depleted transplantation in children (dated by TCRdb to the mid-2010s). To prepare the library, PCR was applied. Instrument used: Illumina HiSeq 2500. TCR library preparation used molecular barcoding, with unique molecular identifiers applied to normalize quantification of the TCRbeta repertoire. Starting from the raw public reads, TCRdb applied fastp trimming at Q25, assembled clones with MiXCR and retained in-frame beta chains. Entries that share a CDR3 protein sequence are merged under the most common genes and DNA. This sample gives about 360,000 distinct CDR3 sequences in total; about an eighth of them show up just once. Of the sample, approximately 4.3% is held by the ten largest clones. The sample was PBMCs, taken from the stem cell graft. The receptors stem from a human donor who donated a stem cell graft to a child with Fanconi anemia.

This clonotype was seen ten or more times. The chain joins TRBV6-2 or TRBV6-3 to TRBJ2-5; 7 bases agree with TRBD1. The V and J ends lost 1 base and 5 bases, in that order; junction bases with no gene match: 7. CDR1 is MNHEY, CDR2 SVGEGT, per germline. The CDR3 is 15 amino acids. The CDR3 bases are TGTGCCAGCAGTTACTATCCGGGACAGTCCGAGACCCAGTACTTC. Translating gives CASSYYPGQSETQYF.

This clonotype was detected many times. This sequence joins TRBV12-3 or TRBV12-4 and TRBJ2-1; possibly TRBD1 or TRBD2 for D (6 bases each). V dropped 5 bases and J dropped 9 bases, with 20 bases sitting between them. The CDR3 length is 15 residues. CDR3: CASSPGIAEGGEQFF. The CDR3 coding sequence is TGTGCCAGCAGTCCCGGGATAGCGGAGGGGGGTGAGCAGTTCTTC.

This chain connects TRBV5-4 to TRBJ2-7; maybe TRBD2 (6 bases). V lost 4 bases and J 7 bases, leaving 18 bases between the germline ends. Germline lookup yields CDR1 SGHNT and CDR2 YYREEE (reference sequence). The length of the CDR3 is 14 residues. CDR3 nucleotide sequence: TGTGCCAGCAGCGCGGGACGGGAATACGTGGAGCAGTACGTC. Its protein product is CASSAGREYVEQYV.

The rearrangement joins TRBV10-3 to TRBJ2-1; TRBD2 aligns across 12 bases. J gave up 7 bases and V 3 bases, and 1 base lay outside the gene matches. CDR3 size: 14 residues. Germline V gives CDR1 ENHRY, CDR2 SYGVKD. CDR3: CAISETSGGNEQFF. The CDR3, as DNA: TGTGCCATCAGTGAAACTAGCGGGGGGAATGAGCAGTTCTTC.

This clonotype has ten or more counts. The genes are TRBV7-6 and TRBJ2-1; weak D call: TRBD1 (6 bases). V was pared by 0 bases and J by 8 bases, with 14 bases between. The CDR3 extends over 15 amino acids. The V gene's germline CDR1 is SGHVS and CDR2 FNYEAQ. The DNA for the CDR3 is TGTGCCAGCAGCTTAGCGGACAGCTCCATGTATGAGCAGTTCTTC. This codes for CASSLADSSMYEQFF. Together with reference TRBV7-6 and TRBJ2-1, the CDR3 gives the full variable domain: GAGVSQSPRYKVTKRGQDVALRCDPISGHVSLYWYRQALGQGPEFLTYFNYEAQQDKSGLPNDRFSAERPEGSISTLTIQRTEQRDSAMYRCASSLADSSMYEQFFGPGTRLTVL.

The J gene is TRBJ2-1, the V gene TRBV7-9, with D possibly being TRBD1 (6 bases). The CDR3 is made up of 17 amino acids. The germline V gene has CDR1 SEHNR and CDR2 FQNEAQ (reference sequence). V lost 2 bases to trimming and J lost 3 bases, with 17 bases between them. The CDR3 region is CASSLSGGTPVYNEQFF. The CDR3 region has the DNA TGTGCCAGCAGCTTAAGTGGGGGCACCCCCGTCTACAATGAGCAGTTCTTC.

Comments on this clonotype: This clone may be a read error of a much larger clone one base away. The rearrangement joins TRBV7-9 to TRBJ1-6; unclear D gene. From germline, CDR1 is SEHNR and CDR2 FQNEAQ (reference sequence). The CDR3 runs to 15 residues. Trimming left V 5 bases short and J 0 bases short, with 8 bases between. CDR3 sequence (DNA): TGTGCCAGCAGCATACAGAGCTCCTATAATTCACCCCTCCACTTT. This translates into CASSIQSSYNSPLHF.

This chain uses TRBV20-1 with TRBJ2-7; possibly TRBD1 for D (6 bases). V dropped 0 bases and J dropped 3 bases, with 15 bases sitting between them. The CDR3 sequence is 15 residues long. Germline V CDR1 and CDR2: DFQATT, SNEGSKA (reference sequence). In DNA, the CDR3 is TGCAGTGCTAGAGATCTTGGACAGATGGACTACGAGCAGTACTTC. It encodes CSARDLGQMDYEQYF.

This clonotype appeared a few times. The chain couples TRBV6-1 to TRBJ1-1, with D uncertain. Germline CDR1 and CDR2: MNHNS and SASEGT. This CDR3 contains 15 residues. Trimming took off 6 bases at V and 1 base at J, with 15 bases between the two ends. CDR3: CASSELPGENTEAFF. The CDR3 coding sequence is TGTGCCAGCAGCGAACTACCCGGGGAGAACACTGAAGCTTTCTTT.

The rearrangement joins TRBV6-1 to TRBJ2-3, with D perhaps TRBD2 (5 bases). CDR3 length: 15 residues. The ends were cut back, 6 bases at V and 3 bases at J, with 16 bases in the middle. CDR1 and CDR2 from the germline V gene are MNHNS and SASEGT. CDR3 region: CASRTSREGTDTQYF. In DNA, the CDR3 is TGTGCCAGCAGGACCTCCCGTGAGGGTACAGATACGCAGTATTTT.

Many counts were recorded for this clonotype. The gene calls are TRBV2 and TRBJ1-5, with a weak D call TRBD1 (6 bases). The germline V gene has CDR1 SNHLY and CDR2 FYNNEI. CDR3 length equals 13 residues. Trimming took 6 bases from V and 7 from J, leaving 13 bases between them. In nucleotides, the CDR3 is TGTGCCAGCAGCCTCAGACAGGCCCAGCCCCAGCATTTT. Residues: CASSLRQAQPQHF.

This clonotype was seen a handful of times. The gene calls are TRBV7-8 and TRBJ2-3; D is undetermined. V lost 7 bases and J lost 4, with 9 bases in between. This CDR3 spans 12 amino acids. In germline, CDR1 is SGHVS, CDR2 FQNEAQ. CDR3 sequence: CASKQIADTQYF. The CDR3 coding sequence is TGTGCCAGCAAACAGATCGCAGATACGCAGTATTTT. The complete variable domain, with remaining parts taken from reference TRBV7-8 and TRBJ2-3, reads GAGVSQSPRYKVAKRGQDVALRCDPISGHVSLFWYQQALGQGPEFLTYFQNEAQLDKSGLPSDRFFAERPEGSVSTLKIQRTQQEDSAVYLCASKQIADTQYFGPGTRLTVL.

The gene calls are TRBV5-1 and TRBJ2-1; D tentatively reads TRBD1 or TRBD2 (6 bases each). V was trimmed by 3 bases and J by 7 bases, leaving 17 bases between them. Germline V lookup: CDR1 SGHRS, CDR2 YFSETQ. There are 15 residues in the CDR3. The CDR3 loop is CASSWGAGRVNEQFF. Here the CDR3 DNA reads TGCGCCAGCAGCTGGGGGGCGGGCAGGGTGAATGAGCAGTTCTTC.

The V gene is TRBV11-1, the J gene TRBJ1-4; perhaps TRBD1 as D (5 bases). CDR1 SGHAT and CDR2 FQDESV come from the germline V gene (reference sequence). The CDR3 is made up of 17 amino acids. V was shortened by 5 bases and J by 1 base, with 17 bases between the two germline ends. CDR3 nucleotide sequence: TGTGCCAGCAGCGTAAGGACGGTGGGGCTAACTAATGAAAAACTGTTTTTT. Translated, it gives CASSVRTVGLTNEKLFF.

This sequence joins TRBV19 and TRBJ1-5; no firm D call. The CDR3 length is 15 residues. Trimming took 3 bases from V and 1 from J, leaving 10 bases between them. Looked up from germline, CDR1 is LNHDA and CDR2 is SQIVND (reference sequence). CDR3 in amino acids: CASSILTESNQPQHF. In DNA form, the CDR3 reads TGTGCCAGTAGTATCCTGACGGAAAGCAATCAGCCCCAGCATTTT.

The chain joins TRBV12-3 or TRBV12-4 to TRBJ2-3, with D unclear. The CDR3 length is 16 residues. Deletions cut 1 base from V and 4 bases from J, with 15 bases between. The CDR3 DNA reads TGTGCCAGCAGTTTAGGTTTGGCTACTCCTTCAGATACGCAGTATTTT. It yields the protein CASSLGLATPSDTQYF.

There are a few counts of this clonotype. This chain joins TRBV6-5 and TRBJ1-3; no clear D gene. The ends were cut back, 2 bases at V and 0 bases at J, with 5 bases in the middle. CDR1 is MNHEY, CDR2 SVGAGI, per germline. The CDR3 extends over 14 amino acids. CDR3 nucleotides: TGTGCCAGCAGTTACGTAGGCTCTGGAAACACCATATATTTT. Protein sequence: CASSYVGSGNTIYF.

This chain links TRBV12-3 or TRBV12-4 with TRBJ2-3; the D is unclear. The V gene lost 3 bases and the J gene lost 2 bases, with 15 bases spanning the gap. This CDR3 region has 16 residues. CDR3 region: CASSFGRGSITDTQYF. The CDR3 nucleotides read TGTGCCAGCAGTTTTGGTCGCGGTTCGATCACAGATACGCAGTATTTT.

This clonotype was counted only a few times. The CDR3 reads CASSQDEEERAFF. The CDR3 region has the DNA TGCGCCAGCAGCCAAGATGAAGAAGAGAGGGCTTTCTTT. The chain recombines TRBV4-3 with TRBJ1-1; D gene ambiguous. Germline V gene data show CDR1 as LGHNA and CDR2 as YSLEER. Between the trimmed V and J ends, which lost 0 bases and 11 bases, there was a span of 13 bases. The CDR3 consists of 13 residues.

This clonotype has only a few counts. The chain joins TRBV20-1 to TRBJ2-3, with 9 bases aligning to TRBD2. Trimming removed 6 bases from V and 2 bases from J; junction bases left unmatched: 9. This CDR3 comprises 15 residues. Germline V CDR1 and CDR2: DFQATT, SNEGSKA (reference sequence). CDR3 loop: CSAERPSGDTDTQYF. Written as DNA, the CDR3 is TGCAGTGCCGAACGGCCTAGCGGGGACACAGATACGCAGTATTTT.

Only a few counts were recorded for this clonotype. The chain combines TRBV4-1 with TRBJ2-2; 7 nucleotides align to TRBD2. This CDR3 comprises 17 residues. V lost 3 bases, J lost 3 bases, and 10 bases stayed unmatched. Germline-derived CDR1 and CDR2 are MGHRA and YSYEKL. The CDR3 DNA sequence: TGCGCCAGCAGCCACTCTGGGTCGGGGGGAGACACCGGGGAGCTGTTTTTT. Amino acids: CASSHSGSGGDTGELFF.

This clonotype was picked up many times. CDR3 nucleotides: TGTGCCAGCAGTTTAGTGGACACCACCTACGAGCAGTACTTC. It codes for CASSLVDTTYEQYF. The chain carries TRBV6-6 and TRBJ2-7, with D perhaps TRBD1 (5 bases). V lost 4 bases and J 2 bases, leaving 12 bases between the germline ends. Germline lookup yields CDR1 MNHNY and CDR2 SVGAGI (reference sequence). The CDR3 covers 14 residues.

This clonotype was seen a few times. The chain employs TRBV28 and TRBJ2-3, with TRBD1 as a possible D gene (5 bases). Germline V CDR1 and CDR2: MDHEN, SYDVKM. The CDR3 extends over 13 amino acids. CDR3 sequence reads: CAYQDTSTDTQYF. The CDR3 DNA reads TGTGCTTACCAGGACACTAGCACAGATACGCAGTATTTT.

The chain joins TRBV4-3 to TRBJ2-1; a possible D gene is TRBD2 (6 bases). Per germline, CDR1 LGHNA and CDR2 YSLEER. V was cut by 4 bases and J by 7 bases, with 17 bases left in between. The CDR3 covers 15 residues. The CDR3 loop is CASSPFFGGVNEQFF. CDR3 in DNA: TGCGCCAGCAGCCCGTTCTTCGGGGGAGTAAATGAGCAGTTCTTC.

DNA for the CDR3: TGTGCCAGCGGTAGGGTATGGGGGAACACTGAAGCTTTCTTT. This translates into CASGRVWGNTEAFF. The chain employs TRBV6-1 and TRBJ1-1; unclear D gene. CDR1 and CDR2 (germline): MNHNS, SASEGT. Trimming shortened V by 8 bases and J by 1 base, and 14 bases separated the two germline ends. The CDR3 covers 14 residues.

The gene calls are TRBV5-6 and TRBJ2-3; D is perhaps TRBD2 (6 bases). CDR1 is SGHDT and CDR2 is YYEEEE in the germline V gene. Trimming shortened V by 1 base and J by 3 bases, and 9 bases separated the two germline ends. The CDR3 is made up of 14 amino acids. CDR3 region: CASSLNLATDTQYF. CDR3 DNA: TGTGCCAGCAGCTTGAATCTAGCGACAGATACGCAGTATTTT.

This clonotype appeared a few times. This chain links TRBV7-2 with TRBJ1-2, with 8 bases aligning to TRBD1. J gave up 4 bases and V 6 bases, and 4 bases lay outside the gene matches. The CDR3 has 13 amino acids. Germline values: CDR1 SGHTA, CDR2 FQGNSA. The CDR3 DNA reads TGTGCCAGCAGGCCGACAGGGGTCTATGGCTACACCTTC. Translating gives CASRPTGVYGYTF.

The table lists this clonotype with a few counts. The chain carries TRBV12-3 or TRBV12-4 and TRBJ1-2; D perhaps matches TRBD1 (6 bases). Trimming removed 4 bases at V and 7 bases at J, with 16 bases between. The CDR3 sequence is 14 residues long. The CDR3 reads CASSYSRRGGGYTF. CDR3 DNA: TGTGCCAGCAGTTACAGCAGGAGAGGGGGTGGCTACACCTTC.

This clonotype was picked up a small number of times. The gene calls are TRBV6-1 and TRBJ1-3, with a tentative D call TRBD1 (5 bases). V shed 6 bases and J shed 2 bases, with 11 bases lying between them. CDR3 size: 14 residues. Germline CDR1 is MNHNS and CDR2 is SASEGT. CDR3 residues: CASSRARAGNTIYF. Written as DNA, the CDR3 is TGTGCCAGCAGCCGAGCCAGGGCTGGAAACACCATATATTTT.

V is TRBV7-6 and J is TRBJ1-1, with D hard to call. CDR1 is SGHVS and CDR2 is FNYEAQ in the germline V gene. The CDR3 spans 13 residues. Trimming cost V 1 base and J 6 bases, with 9 bases left between them. The CDR3 sequence is CASSLGSVPEAFF. DNA for the CDR3: TGTGCCAGCAGCTTAGGTTCGGTCCCTGAAGCTTTCTTT.

This clonotype turned up a few times. CDR3 loop: CASSFYGGGTRDTQYF. The CDR3 DNA reads TGTGCCAGCAGTTTTTATGGCGGGGGCACACGAGATACGCAGTATTTT. The gene calls are TRBV12-3 or TRBV12-4 and TRBJ2-3, with D possibly matching TRBD2 (7 bases). The CDR3 spans 16 residues. With 3 bases removed from V and 5 bases from J, the gap between germline ends came to 18 bases.